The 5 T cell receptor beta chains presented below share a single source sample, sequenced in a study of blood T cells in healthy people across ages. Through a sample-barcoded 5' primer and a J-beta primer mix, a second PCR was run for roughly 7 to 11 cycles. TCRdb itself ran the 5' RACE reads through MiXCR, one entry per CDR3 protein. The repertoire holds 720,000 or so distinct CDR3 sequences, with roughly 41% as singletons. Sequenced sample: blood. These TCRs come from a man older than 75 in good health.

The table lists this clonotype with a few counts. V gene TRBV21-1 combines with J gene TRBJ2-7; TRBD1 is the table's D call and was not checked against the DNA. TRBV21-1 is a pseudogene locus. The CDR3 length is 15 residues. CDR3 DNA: TGTGCCAGCAGCATGAAGGGCAGGGGTGACGACGAGCAGTACTTC. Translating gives CASSMKGRGDDEQYF.

The CDR3 coding sequence is TGCAGCGGGGGGACTAGCGCCTCCTACAATGAGCAGTACTTC. Translated, it gives CSGGTSASYNEQYF. The rearrangement uses TRBV29-1 and TRBJ2-7; 10 bases match TRBD2. With V trimmed by 7 bases and J by 7 bases, 13 bases remained unmatched. The germline CDR1 and CDR2 sequences are SQVTM and ANQGSEA. This CDR3 has 14 residues.

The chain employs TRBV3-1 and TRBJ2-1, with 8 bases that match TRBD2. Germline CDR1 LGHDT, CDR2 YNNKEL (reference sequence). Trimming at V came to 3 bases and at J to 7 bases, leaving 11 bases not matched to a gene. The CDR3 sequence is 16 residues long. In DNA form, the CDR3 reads TGTGCCAGCAGCCAGAACCTAGCGGGTCGGGGGAATGAGCAGTTCTTC. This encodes CASSQNLAGRGNEQFF.

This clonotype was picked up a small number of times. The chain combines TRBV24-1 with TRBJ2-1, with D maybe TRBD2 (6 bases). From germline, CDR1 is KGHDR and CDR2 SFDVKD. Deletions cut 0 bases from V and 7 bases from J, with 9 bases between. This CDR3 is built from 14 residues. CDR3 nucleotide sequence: TGTGCCACCAGTGATTTGACTGGGGGGAATGAGCAGTTCTTC. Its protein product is CATSDLTGGNEQFF.

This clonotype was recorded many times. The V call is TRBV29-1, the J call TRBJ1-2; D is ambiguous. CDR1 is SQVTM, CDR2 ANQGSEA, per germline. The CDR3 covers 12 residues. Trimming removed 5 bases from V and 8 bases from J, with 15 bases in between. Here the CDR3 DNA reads TGCAGCGTTCGGACCAACGCGGGCGGCTACACCTTC. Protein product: CSVRTNAGGYTF.